This T cell receptor beta chain was sequenced for a study of blood T cell repertoires in COVID-19. In the original workflow: Estimated nucleated cell counts came from reference gene primer amplification. Profiled with immunoSEQ multiplex PCR; TCRdb holds only in-frame clones, not every one. V, J and clone size derive from that table, while D and trimming were established from the DNA sequence. The sample lists about 93,000 clones; around 90% were seen once. J lost 2 bases, V lost 7 bases, and 6 bases had no gene match. CDR3 size: 15 residues. Looked up from germline, CDR1 is SGHDT and CDR2 is YYEEEE. This TCR derives from a man aged 55 to 70 with COVID-19, enrolled during active disease. The rearrangement joins TRBV5-6 to TRBJ2-3, with 11 nucleotides matching TRBD2. Sequenced: peripheral blood. The CDR3 sequence: CASGGTSGDTDTQYF. In nucleotides, the CDR3 is TGTGCCAGCGGCGGGACTAGCGGAGACACAGATACGCAGTATTTT. The full variable domain, rest sourced from reference TRBV5-6 and TRBJ2-3, is DAGVTQSPTHLIKTRGQQVTLRCSPKSGHDTVSWYQQALGQGPQFIFQYYEEEERQRGNFPDRFSGHQFPNYSSELNVNALLLGDSALYLCASGGTSGDTDTQYFGPGTRLTVL.